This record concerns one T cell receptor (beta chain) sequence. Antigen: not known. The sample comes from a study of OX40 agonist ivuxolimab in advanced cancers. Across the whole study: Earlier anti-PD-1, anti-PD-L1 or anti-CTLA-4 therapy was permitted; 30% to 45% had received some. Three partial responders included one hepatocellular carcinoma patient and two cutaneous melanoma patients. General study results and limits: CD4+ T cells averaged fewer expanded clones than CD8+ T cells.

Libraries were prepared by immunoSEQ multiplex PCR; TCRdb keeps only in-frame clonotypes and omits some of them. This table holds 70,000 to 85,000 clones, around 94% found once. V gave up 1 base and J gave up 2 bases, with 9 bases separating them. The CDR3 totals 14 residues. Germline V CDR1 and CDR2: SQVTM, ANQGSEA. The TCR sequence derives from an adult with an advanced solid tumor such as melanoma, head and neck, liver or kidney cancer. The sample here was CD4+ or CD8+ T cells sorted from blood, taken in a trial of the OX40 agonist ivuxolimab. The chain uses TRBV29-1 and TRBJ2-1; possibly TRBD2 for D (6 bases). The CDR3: CSVEVAETYNEQFF. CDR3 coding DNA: TGCAGCGTTGAAGTAGCGGAGACCTACAATGAGCAGTTCTTC.